These T cell receptor beta chains were read from a single sample in a study of vaccination effects on CD4 cells after COVID-19. The repertoire was sequenced with immunoSEQ multiplex PCR; TCRdb's copy has only in-frame clones and lacks some. The sample includes roughly 32,000 clones, under 75% seen only once; the top ten take less than 15%. For these receptors, no antigen is known. The source material was CD4+ T cells from PBMCs cultured with HCoV-229E spike peptides, sampled after COVID-19 vaccination. All receptors derive from a human donor who received a COVID-19 vaccine. Each CDR3 is given without its conserved first and last residue.

length	V	CDR3
11	TRBV3-1/TRBV3-2	ASSPGQAYGYT
10	TRBV5-1	ASSLGIYEQF
11	TRBV10-1	ASRTGRDTEAF
11	TRBV3-1/TRBV3-2	ASSPDGSYGYT
9	TRBV30	AWSVGVTQY
12	TRBV6-4	ASSEGLATDTQY
10	TRBV19	ASSNPGTEQY
12	TRBV18	ASSPPGLPYEQY
9	TRBV19	ASSRTESQF
13	TRBV5-6	ASSLGQVSNQPQH
16	TRBV11-2	ASSLPEGQGISYNEQF
11	TRBV7-9	ASSLAGANEQF
14	TRBV18	ASSSTTGTGIYEQY
11	TRBV6-4	ASSLGLGEKLF
14	TRBV24-1	ATSDWEHRADYGYT
13	TRBV19	ASSGSGGGNQPQH
13	TRBV6-5	ASSSPRGSSYEQY
12	TRBV7-2	ASSLSGSTGELF
11	TRBV7-9	ASSLNAANEQF
12	TRBV5-5	ASSPQGLQETQY
16	TRBV7-8	ASSLALVSGGQGETQY
12	TRBV4-2	ASSQEGLVAEQF
14	TRBV6-6	ASYPGQGRGLETQY
12	TRBV29-1	SEQDRGRSTEAF
11	TRBV11-2	ASSPPWVTEAF
10	TRBV6-5	ASSFDRNEQY
9	TRBV10-1	ASSGPTEAF
15	TRBV4-1	ASSQGPIGQGGNTIY
12	TRBV6-1	ASSEATPVYGYT
13	TRBV7-2	ASSLAGQGIDTQY